Listed below are T cell receptor beta chains from one sample, sequenced in a study of T cell repertoires in cytomegalovirus infection. The antigens of these receptors remain unknown. TCRdb processed the reads anew with MiXCR; each CDR3 protein has one entry. The profile shows 250,000 to 300,000 distinct CDR3 sequences, roughly a fifth of them singletons. Sequenced here: cultured PBMCs, sampled from culture after CMV antigen stimulation. Every receptor here comes from a human donor in good health (CMV status not recorded). Some clones in this sample may be carry-over from other donors' samples. The CDR3 runs from the conserved cysteine through the conserved F or W. The order of the fields is J gene, clone size, D gene, V gene, CDR3 protein, CDR3 DNA. D genes are given only for firm matches. A clone size is listed for some rows: how often the clone was seen (once, few, many), or a class if it is expanded.

>TRBJ1-6|NA|NA|TRBV12-3/TRBV12-4
CASSKTTGLGSPLHF
TGTGCCAGCAGCAAGACTACAGGGTTGGGTTCACCCCTCCACTTT
>TRBJ2-3|NA|NA|TRBV27
CASYFTGKWYTDTQYF
TGTGCCAGCTACTTTACAGGGAAATGGTACACAGATACGCAGTATTTT
>TRBJ1-6|many|TRBD1|TRBV7-2
CASSLGTDDNSPLHF
TGTGCCAGCAGCCTTGGGACAGACGATAATTCACCCCTCCACTTT
>TRBJ1-5|many|TRBD1|TRBV7-2
CASSSTGGFGQPQHF
TGTGCCAGCAGCTCGACAGGGGGCTTTGGTCAGCCCCAGCATTTT
>TRBJ1-3|NA|TRBD1|TRBV4-1
CASSTREGGVSGNTIYF
TGCGCCAGCAGTACCCGGGAAGGGGGCGTTTCTGGAAACACCATATATTTT
>TRBJ1-1|NA|TRBD1|TRBV12-3/TRBV12-4
CASSSPDRVGDTEAFF
TGTGCCAGCAGCTCCCCTGACAGGGTAGGGGACACTGAAGCTTTCTTT
>TRBJ2-1|many|NA|TRBV7-2
CASSPGYNEQFF
TGTGCCAGCAGCCCAGGTTACAATGAGCAGTTCTTC
>TRBJ2-7|NA|NA|TRBV15
CATSRVSRTYEQYF
TGTGCCACCAGCAGGGTATCACGGACCTACGAGCAGTACTTC
>TRBJ2-7|NA|TRBD1|TRBV28
CASRSGTATYEQYF
TGTGCCAGCAGATCCGGGACAGCAACCTACGAGCAGTACTTC
>TRBJ2-1|NA|TRBD2|TRBV19
CASSLPGTSERNEQFF
TGTGCCAGTAGTCTACCCGGGACTAGCGAGCGGAATGAGCAGTTCTTC
>TRBJ1-1|many|NA|TRBV19
CASSEGPTEAFF
TGTGCCAGTAGTGAGGGACCGACTGAAGCTTTCTTT
>TRBJ2-1|many|TRBD2|TRBV18
CASSSGTSGRTPNEQFF
TGTGCCAGCTCATCAGGGACTAGCGGGAGGACCCCCAATGAGCAGTTCTTC
>TRBJ1-3|few|NA|TRBV27
CASSERGNGNTIYF
TGTGCCAGCAGTGAAAGGGGTAATGGAAACACCATATATTTT
>TRBJ1-2|many|NA|TRBV7-2
CASSLVGSTGFGGYTF
TGTGCCAGCAGCTTAGTTGGGTCGACGGGGTTTGGTGGCTACACCTTC
>TRBJ2-1|many|NA|TRBV7-2
CASTPLGYEQFF
TGTGCCAGCACCCCACTCGGATATGAGCAGTTCTTC
>TRBJ1-5|many|NA|TRBV7-8
CASSLTGLNSNQPQHF
TGTGCCAGCAGCTTAACAGGGCTAAATAGCAATCAGCCCCAGCATTTT
>TRBJ1-5|many|NA|TRBV19
CASSIGGGGMTQHF
TGTGCCAGTAGTATAGGAGGTGGGGGTATGACCCAGCATTTT
>TRBJ1-4|few|NA|TRBV19
CASSIDLAVMKELFF
TGTGCCAGTAGTATAGATTTGGCGGTAATGAAGGAACTGTTTTTT
>TRBJ2-7|many|TRBD2|TRBV7-8
CASSLALSSGATYEQYF
TGTGCCAGCAGCTTAGCCCTCTCTAGCGGGGCAACCTACGAGCAGTACTTC
>TRBJ2-2|few|NA|TRBV24-1
CATSKGAGTGELFF
TGTGCCACGAGCAAGGGCGCGGGCACCGGGGAGCTGTTTTTT
>TRBJ1-5|NA|NA|TRBV9
CASSVPGHSASNQPQHF
TGTGCCAGCAGCGTACCCGGTCACTCGGCCAGCAATCAGCCCCAGCATTTT
>TRBJ2-5|few|TRBD1|TRBV27
CASSPTNRGETQYF
TGTGCCAGCAGTCCCACAAACAGGGGAGAGACCCAGTACTTC
>TRBJ1-1|NA|NA|TRBV27
CASSLGPDMNTEAFF
TGTGCCAGCAGTTTAGGGCCGGACATGAACACTGAAGCTTTCTTT
>TRBJ1-6|many|TRBD1|TRBV12-3/TRBV12-4
CASSGDRENNSPLHF
TGTGCCAGCAGCGGGGACAGGGAAAATAATTCACCCCTCCACTTT
>TRBJ2-7|NA|NA|TRBV6-2/TRBV6-3
CASSYVGDRAYEQYF
TGTGCCAGCAGTTACGTGGGGGACCGGGCCTACGAGCAGTACTTC
>TRBJ1-2|few|NA|TRBV28
CASSLWGKGGVFPLSNYGYTF
TGTGCCAGCAGTTTATGGGGGAAGGGGGGCGTGTTCCCTTTATCGAACTATGGCTACACCTTC
>TRBJ1-2|few|NA|TRBV28
CASQGGNGYTF
TGTGCCAGCCAAGGAGGGAATGGCTACACCTTC
>TRBJ2-1|NA|TRBD1|TRBV15
CATSRVLGQGSYNEQFF
TGTGCCACCAGCAGAGTCTTGGGACAGGGTTCCTACAATGAGCAGTTCTTC
>TRBJ2-5|few|NA|TRBV5-1
CASSLEDRSQETQYF
TGCGCCAGCAGCTTGGAGGACAGAAGTCAAGAGACCCAGTACTTC
>TRBJ2-3|many|NA|TRBV6-5
CASSYLTRGDTQYF
TGTGCCAGCAGCTATCTAACCAGGGGAGATACGCAGTATTTT
>TRBJ1-1|many|NA|TRBV12-3/TRBV12-4
CASARDTRIENTEAFF
TGTGCCAGTGCCCGGGACACCCGCATAGAGAACACTGAAGCTTTCTTT
>TRBJ2-5|once|TRBD2|TRBV12-3/TRBV12-4
CASSLEGSLAGTQYF
TGTGCCAGCAGTTTAGAGGGTTCACTAGCGGGGACCCAGTACTTC
>TRBJ1-4|NA|TRBD1|TRBV11-2
CASSKTGASEKLFF
TGTGCCAGCAGCAAAACAGGGGCAAGTGAAAAACTGTTTTTT
>TRBJ2-1|few|NA|TRBV7-2
CASTFEQGTYNEQFF
TGTGCCAGCACTTTCGAGCAGGGGACCTACAATGAGCAGTTCTTC
>TRBJ1-1|many|NA|TRBV7-2
CASSLGQAMNTEAFF
TGTGCCAGCAGCTTAGGACAGGCAATGAACACTGAAGCTTTCTTT
>TRBJ2-1|many|NA|TRBV7-2
CASSPHPGYNEQFF
TGTGCCAGCAGCCCTCACCCGGGCTACAATGAGCAGTTCTTC
>TRBJ2-2|NA|TRBD1|TRBV20-1
CSARDQDRGTGELFF
TGCAGTGCTAGAGATCAAGACAGGGGGACCGGGGAGCTGTTTTTT
>TRBJ2-2|few|NA|TRBV15
CATSLYGDTGELFF
TGTGCCACCAGCTTGTATGGGGACACCGGGGAGCTGTTTTTT
>TRBJ2-3|few|NA|TRBV7-9
CASSRGAQGPDTQYF
TGTGCCAGCAGTCGGGGCGCTCAGGGGCCAGATACGCAGTATTTT
>TRBJ2-1|many|NA|TRBV4-1
CASSQGLVTDNEQFF
TGCGCCAGCAGCCAAGGCCTCGTAACAGACAATGAGCAGTTCTTC
>TRBJ1-2|medium-sized|NA|TRBV19
CASSIFASGYTF
TGTGCCAGTAGTATATTCGCCTCGGGCTACACCTTC
>TRBJ2-1|few|NA|TRBV6-1
CASRDSSYNEQFF
TGTGCCTCCCGGGACTCCTCCTACAATGAGCAGTTCTTC
>TRBJ1-5|many|TRBD1|TRBV4-1
CASSQDPGTGGQPQHF
TGCGCCAGCAGCCAAGATCCCGGGACAGGGGGTCAGCCCCAGCATTTT
>TRBJ1-1|few|NA|TRBV6-8
CASSYGFNTEAFF
TGTGCCAGCAGTTACGGTTTTAACACTGAAGCTTTCTTT
>TRBJ1-2|NA|NA|TRBV12-3/TRBV12-4
CASSAPGKGGYTF
TGTGCCAGCAGTGCCCCAGGGAAGGGTGGCTACACCTTC
>TRBJ1-3|NA|NA|TRBV29-1
CSTDGVSSGNTIYF
TGCAGCACCGACGGAGTGAGCTCTGGAAACACCATATATTTT
>TRBJ1-5|many|NA|TRBV12-3/TRBV12-4
CASSGGVQFQPQHF
TGTGCCAGCAGTGGGGGAGTACAGTTTCAGCCCCAGCATTTT
>TRBJ2-5|few|TRBD2|TRBV28
CASSPLGLAGEQETQYF
TGTGCCAGCAGTCCATTGGGACTAGCGGGAGAACAAGAGACCCAGTACTTC
>TRBJ1-2|NA|NA|TRBV12-3/TRBV12-4
CASSLVLDSKKPF
TGTGCCAGCAGTTTAGTCCTGGACTCGAAAAAGCCCTTC
>TRBJ1-5|many|NA|TRBV19
CASQTAGGNQPQHF
TGTGCCTCACAAACGGCGGGGGGCAATCAGCCCCAGCATTTT
>TRBJ2-3|many|TRBD2|TRBV7-2
CASSLGLAGLPTDTQYF
TGTGCCAGCAGCTTAGGACTAGCGGGGTTACCCACAGATACGCAGTATTTT